The sequence of this T cell receptor beta chain was determined in a study of shared clonotypes between healthy human individuals. At the deep level, the assay was run. Replicate sorted-subset PCRs were loaded with around 0.2 ug DNA, roughly 33,000 T cell genomes. Generated by immunoSEQ multiplex PCR, the TCRdb table keeps only in-frame clones and is missing some. The sample includes about 2.1 million clones, about 93% seen only once; the top ten take 1.5% to 2%. This clone was observed a single time. Its cognate antigen is unknown. In the naive CD8 group, cells lacked CD45RO and were positively selected for CCR7, so terminally differentiated effector memory CD45RA+ cells were left out. The study, taken as a whole, reports: Lower generation probabilities were found for non-shared clonotypes than for those shared by all four donors.

Trimming shortened V by 5 bases and J by 6 bases, and 19 bases separated the two germline ends. The CDR3 covers 16 residues. The germline V gene encodes CDR1 SEHNR and CDR2 FQNEAQ (reference sequence). Sequencing input: naive CD8+ T cells from PBMCs. The TCR originated in a man in his late teens or twenties in good health. Some clones in this sample may be carry-over from other donors' samples. The chain recombines TRBV7-9 with TRBJ2-2; D may match TRBD1 or TRBD2 (6 bases each). The CDR3 DNA follows: TGTGCCAGCAGCGTTGGAGGGGGAGGCCAGGCCGGGGAGCTGTTTTTT. This translates into CASSVGGGGQAGELFF.